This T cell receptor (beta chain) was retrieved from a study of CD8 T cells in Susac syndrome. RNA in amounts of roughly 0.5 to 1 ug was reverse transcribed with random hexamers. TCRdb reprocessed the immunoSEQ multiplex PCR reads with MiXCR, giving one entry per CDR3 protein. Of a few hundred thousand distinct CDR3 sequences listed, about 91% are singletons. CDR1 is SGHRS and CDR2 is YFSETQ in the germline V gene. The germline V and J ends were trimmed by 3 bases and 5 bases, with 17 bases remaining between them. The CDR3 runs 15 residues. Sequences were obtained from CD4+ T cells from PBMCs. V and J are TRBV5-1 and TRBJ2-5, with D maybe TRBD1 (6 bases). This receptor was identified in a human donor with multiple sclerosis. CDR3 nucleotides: TGCGCCAGCAGCTCAACAGGGTCCGAACGGGAGACCCAGTACTTC. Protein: CASSSTGSERETQYF.